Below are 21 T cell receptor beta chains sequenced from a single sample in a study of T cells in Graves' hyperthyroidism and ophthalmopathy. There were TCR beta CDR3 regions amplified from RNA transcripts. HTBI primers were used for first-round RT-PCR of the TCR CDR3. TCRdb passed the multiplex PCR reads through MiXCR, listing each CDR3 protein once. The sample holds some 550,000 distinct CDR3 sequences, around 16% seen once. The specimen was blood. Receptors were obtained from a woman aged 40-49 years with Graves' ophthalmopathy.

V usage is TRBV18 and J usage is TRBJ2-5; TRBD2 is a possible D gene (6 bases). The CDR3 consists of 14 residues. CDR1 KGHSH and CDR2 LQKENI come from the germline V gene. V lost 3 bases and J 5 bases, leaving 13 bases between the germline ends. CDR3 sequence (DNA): TGTGCCAGCTCACCGCCCGGAGGGCACGAGACCCAGTACTTC. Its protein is CASSPPGGHETQYF.

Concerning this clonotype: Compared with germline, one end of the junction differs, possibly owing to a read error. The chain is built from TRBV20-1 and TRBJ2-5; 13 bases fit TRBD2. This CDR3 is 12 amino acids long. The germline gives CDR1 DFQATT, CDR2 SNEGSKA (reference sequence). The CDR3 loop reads CSAEGGTSGAHF. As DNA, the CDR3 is TGCAGTGCTGAGGGGGGGACTAGCGGGGCGCACTTC.

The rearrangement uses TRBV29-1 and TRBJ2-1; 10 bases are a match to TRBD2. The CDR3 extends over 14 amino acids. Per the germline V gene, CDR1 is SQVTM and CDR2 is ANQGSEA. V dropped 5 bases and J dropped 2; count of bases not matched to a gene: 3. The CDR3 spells CSVKGLAAYNEQFF. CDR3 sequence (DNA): TGCAGCGTTAAAGGACTAGCGGCCTACAATGAGCAGTTCTTC.

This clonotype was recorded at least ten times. The CDR3 bases are TGTGCCAGCAGCAAAGACAGGGCTAGCAATCAGCCCCAGCATTTT. Translation: CASSKDRASNQPQHF. This chain links TRBV6-1 with TRBJ1-5, with 7 bases identical to TRBD1. Germline values: CDR1 MNHNS, CDR2 SASEGT. Trimming at V came to 6 bases and at J to 0 bases, leaving 5 bases not matched to a gene. The CDR3 sequence is 15 residues long.

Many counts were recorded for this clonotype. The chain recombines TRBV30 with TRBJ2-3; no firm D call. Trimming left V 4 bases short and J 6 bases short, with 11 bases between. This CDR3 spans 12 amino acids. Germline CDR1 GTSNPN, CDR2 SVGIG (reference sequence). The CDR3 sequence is CAWNRGVDTQYF. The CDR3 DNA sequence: TGTGCCTGGAACCGTGGAGTGGATACGCAGTATTTT.

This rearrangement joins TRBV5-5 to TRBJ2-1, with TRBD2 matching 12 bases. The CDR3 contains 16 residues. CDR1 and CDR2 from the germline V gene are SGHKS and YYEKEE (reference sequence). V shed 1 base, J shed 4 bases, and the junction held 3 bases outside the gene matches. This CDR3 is CASSLRGTSGYNEQFF. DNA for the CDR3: TGTGCCAGCAGCTTGAGAGGGACTAGCGGGTACAATGAGCAGTTCTTC.

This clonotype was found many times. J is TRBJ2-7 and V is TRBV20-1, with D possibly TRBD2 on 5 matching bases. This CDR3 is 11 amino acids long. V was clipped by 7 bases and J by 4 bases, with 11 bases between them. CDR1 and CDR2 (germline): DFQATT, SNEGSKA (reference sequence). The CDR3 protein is CSGGRNYEQYF. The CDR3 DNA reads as TGCAGTGGAGGGAGAAATTACGAGCAGTACTTC.

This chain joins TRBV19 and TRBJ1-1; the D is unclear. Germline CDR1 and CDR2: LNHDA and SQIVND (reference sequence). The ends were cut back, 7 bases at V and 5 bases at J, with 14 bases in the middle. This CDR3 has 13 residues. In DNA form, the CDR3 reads TGTGCCAGTACTTCCGGGGTTAGAACTGAAGCTTTCTTT. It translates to CASTSGVRTEAFF.

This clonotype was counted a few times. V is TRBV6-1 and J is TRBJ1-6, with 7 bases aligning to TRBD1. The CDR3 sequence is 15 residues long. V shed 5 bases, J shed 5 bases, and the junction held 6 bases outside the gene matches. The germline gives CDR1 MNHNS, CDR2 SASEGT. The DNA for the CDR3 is TGTGCCAGCAGTCGTCAGGGGGGGCATAATTCACCCCTCCACTTT. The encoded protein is CASSRQGGHNSPLHF.

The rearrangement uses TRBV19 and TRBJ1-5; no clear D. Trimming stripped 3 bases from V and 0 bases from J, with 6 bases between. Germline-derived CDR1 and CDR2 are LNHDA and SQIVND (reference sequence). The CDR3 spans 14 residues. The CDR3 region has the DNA TGTGCCAGTAGTATTAGGGTTAGCAATCAGCCCCAGCATTTT. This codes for CASSIRVSNQPQHF.

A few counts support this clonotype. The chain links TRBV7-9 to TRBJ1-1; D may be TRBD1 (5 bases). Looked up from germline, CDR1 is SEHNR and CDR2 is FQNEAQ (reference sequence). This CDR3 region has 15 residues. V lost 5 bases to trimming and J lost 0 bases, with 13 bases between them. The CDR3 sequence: CASSPRATMNTEAFF. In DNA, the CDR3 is TGTGCCAGCAGCCCCAGGGCCACCATGAACACTGAAGCTTTCTTT.

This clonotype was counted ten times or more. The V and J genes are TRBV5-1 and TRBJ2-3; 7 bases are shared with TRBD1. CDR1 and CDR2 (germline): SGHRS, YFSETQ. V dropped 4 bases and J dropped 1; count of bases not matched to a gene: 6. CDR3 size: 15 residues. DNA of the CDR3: TGCGCCAGCAGCAGTATGACAGGGCGCACAGATACGCAGTATTTT. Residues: CASSSMTGRTDTQYF.

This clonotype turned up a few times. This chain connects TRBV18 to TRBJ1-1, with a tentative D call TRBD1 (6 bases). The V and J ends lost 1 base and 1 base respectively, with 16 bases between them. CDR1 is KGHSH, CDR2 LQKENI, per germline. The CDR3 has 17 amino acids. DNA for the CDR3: TGTGCCAGCTCACCACTGAGCCAGGGGACTTCGAACACTGAAGCTTTCTTT. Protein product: CASSPLSQGTSNTEAFF. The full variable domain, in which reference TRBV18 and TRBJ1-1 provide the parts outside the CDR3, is NAGVMQNPRHLVRRRGQEARLRCSPMKGHSHVYWYRQLPEEGLKFMVYLQKENIIDESGMPKERFSAEFPKEGPSILRIQQVVRGDSAAYFCASSPLSQGTSNTEAFFGQGTRLTVV.

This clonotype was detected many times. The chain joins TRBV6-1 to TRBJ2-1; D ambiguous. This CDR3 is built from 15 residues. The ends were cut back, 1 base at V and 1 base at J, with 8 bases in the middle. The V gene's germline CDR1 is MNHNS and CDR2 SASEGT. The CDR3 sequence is CASSEGAVSYNEQFF. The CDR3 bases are TGTGCCAGCAGTGAAGGGGCCGTTTCCTACAATGAGCAGTTCTTC.

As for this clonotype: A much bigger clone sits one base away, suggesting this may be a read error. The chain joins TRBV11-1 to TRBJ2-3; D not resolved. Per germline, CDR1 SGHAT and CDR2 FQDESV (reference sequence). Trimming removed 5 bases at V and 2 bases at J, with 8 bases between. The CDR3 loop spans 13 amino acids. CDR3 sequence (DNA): TGTGCCAGCAGCCCCTGGGACACAGATACGCAGTATTTT. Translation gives CASSPWDTDTQYF.

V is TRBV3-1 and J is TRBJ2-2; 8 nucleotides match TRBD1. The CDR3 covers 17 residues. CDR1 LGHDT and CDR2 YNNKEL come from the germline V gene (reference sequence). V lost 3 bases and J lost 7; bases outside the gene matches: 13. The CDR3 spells CASSQVGQGAFDGELFF. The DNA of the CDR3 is TGTGCCAGCAGCCAGGTGGGGCAGGGGGCTTTTGACGGGGAGCTGTTTTTT.

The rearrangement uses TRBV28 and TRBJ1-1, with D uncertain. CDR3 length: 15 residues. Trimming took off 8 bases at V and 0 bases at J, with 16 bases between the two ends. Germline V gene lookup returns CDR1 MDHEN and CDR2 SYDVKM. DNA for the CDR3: TGTGCCAGCTGGGGTTACGGAACCATGAACACTGAAGCTTTCTTT. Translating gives CASWGYGTMNTEAFF.

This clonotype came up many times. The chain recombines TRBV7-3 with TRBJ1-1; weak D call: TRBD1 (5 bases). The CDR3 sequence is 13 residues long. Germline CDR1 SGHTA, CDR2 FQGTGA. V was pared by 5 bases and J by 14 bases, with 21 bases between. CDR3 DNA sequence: TGTGCCAGCAGCAACACCGCCGGGGCACCGGTCTTCTTT. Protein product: CASSNTAGAPVFF.

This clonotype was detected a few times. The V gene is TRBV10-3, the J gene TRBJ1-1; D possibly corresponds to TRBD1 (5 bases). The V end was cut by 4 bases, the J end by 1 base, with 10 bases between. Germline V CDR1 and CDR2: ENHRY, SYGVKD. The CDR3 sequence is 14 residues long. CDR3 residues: CAISAVTENTEAFF. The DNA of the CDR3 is TGTGCCATCAGTGCTGTGACAGAGAACACTGAAGCTTTCTTT.

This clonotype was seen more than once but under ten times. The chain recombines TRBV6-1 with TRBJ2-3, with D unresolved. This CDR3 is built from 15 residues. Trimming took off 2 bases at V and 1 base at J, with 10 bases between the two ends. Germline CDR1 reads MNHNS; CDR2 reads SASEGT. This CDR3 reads CASSENWARTDTQYF. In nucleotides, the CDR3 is TGTGCCAGCAGTGAAAATTGGGCCCGCACAGATACGCAGTATTTT.

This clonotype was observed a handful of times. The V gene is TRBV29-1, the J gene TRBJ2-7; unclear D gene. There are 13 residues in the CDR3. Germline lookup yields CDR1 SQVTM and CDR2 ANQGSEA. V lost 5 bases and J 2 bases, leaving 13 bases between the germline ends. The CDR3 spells CSVSTIEPYEQYF. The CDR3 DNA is TGCAGCGTTTCCACAATCGAGCCCTACGAGCAGTACTTC.